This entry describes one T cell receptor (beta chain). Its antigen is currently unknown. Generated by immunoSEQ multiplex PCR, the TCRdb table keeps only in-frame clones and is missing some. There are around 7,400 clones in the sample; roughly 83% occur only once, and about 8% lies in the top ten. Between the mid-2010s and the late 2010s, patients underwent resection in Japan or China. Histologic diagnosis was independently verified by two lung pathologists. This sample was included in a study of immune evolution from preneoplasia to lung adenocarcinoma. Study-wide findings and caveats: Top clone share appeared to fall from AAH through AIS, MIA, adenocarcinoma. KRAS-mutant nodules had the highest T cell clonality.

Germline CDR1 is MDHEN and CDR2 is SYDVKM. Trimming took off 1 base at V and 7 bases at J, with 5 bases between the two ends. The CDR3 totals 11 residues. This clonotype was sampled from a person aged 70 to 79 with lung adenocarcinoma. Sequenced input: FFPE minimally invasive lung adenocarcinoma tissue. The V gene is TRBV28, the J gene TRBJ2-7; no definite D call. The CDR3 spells CASSLFGEQYF. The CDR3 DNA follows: TGTGCCAGCAGTTTATTCGGGGAGCAGTACTTC.